Listed here are 20 T cell receptor beta chains from one sample, sequenced in a study of blood T cell repertoires in COVID-19. Sequenced by immunoSEQ multiplex PCR; TCRdb stores in-frame clones only, minus some. The sample holds around 170,000 clones, over 65% seen once. The sample consisted of peripheral blood. The source is a woman of 80 years or more with acute or convalescent COVID-19.

The chain carries TRBV28 and TRBJ2-7; 7 bases align to TRBD2. Germline V gene sequence: CDR1 MDHEN, CDR2 SYDVKM. CDR3 length: 15 residues. V gave up 3 bases and J gave up 3 bases; unmatched junction bases: 8. The CDR3 loop is CASSLEGGANYEQYF. CDR3 nucleotide sequence: TGTGCCAGCAGTTTGGAGGGAGGGGCCAACTACGAGCAGTACTTC.

This clone was found once. The genes are TRBV12-3 or TRBV12-4 and TRBJ2-7; 7 bases align to TRBD1. This CDR3 has 13 residues. Germline trimming cut 6 bases from V and 7 bases from J; bases unmatched to any gene: 9. The CDR3 protein is CASRRGQSGEQYF. CDR3 nucleotide sequence: TGTGCCAGCAGAAGGGGACAGTCGGGGGAGCAGTACTTC.

This rearrangement joins TRBV7-2 to TRBJ2-7, with a tentative D call TRBD2 (6 bases). CDR3 length equals 15 residues. Germline CDR1 SGHTA, CDR2 FQGNSA. V was trimmed by 0 bases and J by 2 bases, leaving 11 bases between them. CDR3 in amino acids: CASSLASSATYEQYF. In DNA form, the CDR3 reads TGTGCCAGCAGCTTAGCGTCTAGCGCGACCTACGAGCAGTACTTC. The entire variable domain, with the rest obtained from reference TRBV7-2 and TRBJ2-7, is as follows: GAGVSQSPSNKVTEKGKDVELRCDPISGHTALYWYRQSLGQGLEFLIYFQGNSAPDKSGLPSDRFSAERTGGSVSTLTIQRTQQEDSAVYLCASSLASSATYEQYFGPGTRLTVT.

The rearrangement uses TRBV4-2 and TRBJ2-4, with TRBD1 matching over 7 bases. Germline V gene data show CDR1 as LGHNA and CDR2 as YNFKEQ. The length of the CDR3 is 16 residues. Germline trimming cut 0 bases from V and 6 bases from J; bases unmatched to any gene: 8. The CDR3 is CASSQEGQAGGNIQYF. The CDR3 DNA reads as TGTGCCAGCAGCCAAGAAGGTCAGGCAGGGGGAAACATTCAGTACTTC.

This sequence joins TRBV2 and TRBJ1-2; tentative D call: TRBD1 (6 bases). The V gene's germline CDR1 is SNHLY and CDR2 FYNNEI. This CDR3 comprises 15 residues. V shed 7 bases and J shed 6 bases, with 21 bases lying between them. The CDR3, as DNA: TGTGCCAGCATTCGAGGGGAGGGACATTTGAATGGCTACACCTTC. Its protein is CASIRGEGHLNGYTF.

This chain uses TRBV1 with TRBJ2-7; TRBD2 is taken as the D call from the table, unchecked against the DNA. TRBV1 is tagged as a pseudogene. The CDR3 has 17 residues. CDR3 region: CTSSPPGTSGRAHEQYF. The CDR3 DNA follows: TGCACCAGCAGCCCCCCCGGGACTAGCGGGAGGGCCCACGAGCAGTACTTC.

The J gene is TRBJ2-7, the V gene TRBV5-1, with 9 bases fitting TRBD2. The V and J ends lost 5 bases and 4 bases, in that order; junction bases with no gene match: 10. CDR3 length equals 15 residues. Germline V gene data show CDR1 as SGHRS and CDR2 as YFSETQ. In DNA, the CDR3 is TGCGCCAGCAGTTCTTTAGCGGGAGCGTTGTACGAGCAGTACTTC. Translating it yields CASSSLAGALYEQYF.

The chain is built from TRBV12-3 or TRBV12-4 and TRBJ2-1; D remains ambiguous. V lost 3 bases to trimming and J lost 5 bases, with 8 bases between them. The CDR3 length is 13 residues. CDR3 bases: TGTGCCAGCAGTTTGCGCAGCGACAATGAGCAGTTCTTC. Translated, it gives CASSLRSDNEQFF.

This rearrangement joins TRBV28 to TRBJ2-6; D might be TRBD2 (5 bases). Germline-derived CDR1 and CDR2 are MDHEN and SYDVKM. Trimming left V 8 bases short and J 3 bases short, with 14 bases between. The CDR3 length is 15 residues. The CDR3 coding sequence is TGTGCCAGCTCGGAACGGGGATATGGGGCCAACGTCCTGACTTTC. It yields the protein CASSERGYGANVLTF.

The V gene is TRBV18, the J gene TRBJ1-2; D is perhaps TRBD1 (5 bases). The V gene's germline CDR1 is KGHSH and CDR2 LQKENI. This CDR3 is 12 amino acids long. V lost 5 bases, J lost 4 bases, and 8 bases lay in between. The chain's CDR3 is CASSTDIYGYTF. In DNA form, the CDR3 reads TGTGCCAGCTCAACGGACATCTATGGCTACACCTTC.

The chain combines TRBV5-1 with TRBJ2-7; D might be TRBD1 (6 bases). The CDR3 extends over 15 amino acids. Per germline, CDR1 SGHRS and CDR2 YFSETQ. Trimming removed 3 bases from V and 2 bases from J, with 15 bases in between. CDR3 DNA: TGCGCCAGCAGCTCCACCGGGACACAAGCCTACGAGCAGTACTTC. Protein sequence: CASSSTGTQAYEQYF.

This clone was found a few times. V usage is TRBV6-5 and J usage is TRBJ1-1; D is possibly TRBD1 (5 bases). Trimming took off 6 bases at V and 6 bases at J, with 20 bases between the two ends. Germline V gene data show CDR1 as MNHEY and CDR2 as SVGAGI. The CDR3 is 15 amino acids. The CDR3 spells CASRSTSREGAEAFF. CDR3 coding DNA: TGTGCCAGCAGATCTACCTCCAGGGAAGGGGCTGAAGCTTTCTTT.

The J gene is TRBJ2-7, the V gene TRBV5-4, with 8 nucleotides matching TRBD1. The CDR3 is made up of 15 amino acids. The germline V gene encodes CDR1 SGHNT and CDR2 YYREEE (reference sequence). The J segment lost 1 base and the V segment lost 0 bases, leaving 3 bases of the junction unmatched. CDR3 residues: CASSLGTGGSYEQYF. The CDR3 DNA is TGTGCCAGCAGCTTGGGAACAGGGGGATCCTACGAGCAGTACTTC.

The chain is built from TRBV4-2 and TRBJ2-2; 11 bases are shared with TRBD2. The CDR3 length is 18 residues. The V and J ends lost 2 bases and 5 bases, in that order; junction bases with no gene match: 10. CDR1 is LGHNA and CDR2 is YNFKEQ in the germline V gene. CDR3 residues: CASSQNAISSGRTGELFF. In DNA form, the CDR3 reads TGTGCCAGCAGCCAAAATGCCATCTCTAGCGGGAGGACCGGGGAGCTGTTTTTT.

This chain connects TRBV6-2 or TRBV6-3 to TRBJ2-7; maybe TRBD2 (5 bases). Looked up from germline, CDR1 is MNHEY and CDR2 is SVGEGT. The V and J ends lost 0 bases and 5 bases respectively, with 14 bases between them. This CDR3 spans 15 amino acids. The CDR3 sequence is CASSYSVPGRDEQYF. DNA of the CDR3: TGTGCCAGCAGTTACTCGGTTCCGGGAAGGGACGAGCAGTACTTC.

This clone is a singleton in its sample. The rearrangement links TRBV4-2 to TRBJ1-6; D is possibly TRBD1 (6 bases). The CDR3 spans 15 residues. Germline CDR1 reads LGHNA; CDR2 reads YNFKEQ. The V gene lost 0 bases and the J gene lost 9 bases, with 12 bases spanning the gap. CDR3 loop: CASSQEGAGGSPLHF. The CDR3, as DNA: TGTGCCAGCAGCCAAGAGGGGGCAGGAGGTTCACCCCTCCACTTT.

The chain has TRBV10-1 and TRBJ2-3; tentative D call: TRBD1 (5 bases). V was trimmed by 0 bases and J by 5 bases, leaving 15 bases between them. The CDR3 covers 16 residues. From germline, CDR1 is WNHNN and CDR2 SYGVQD (reference sequence). DNA for the CDR3: TGCGCCAGCAGTGAGTCTGGGTTAAGGGGCAGAGATACGCAGTATTTT. This sequence encodes CASSESGLRGRDTQYF.

The V gene is TRBV7-3, the J gene TRBJ1-6, with D unclear. The CDR3 spans 14 residues. The germline V gene has CDR1 SGHTA and CDR2 FQGTGA. V lost 4 bases and J lost 4, with 8 bases in between. CDR3 residues: CASSSLSYNSPLHF. The CDR3 DNA sequence: TGTGCCAGCAGCTCTCTCTCTTATAATTCACCCCTCCACTTT. Variable domain in full (rest from reference TRBV7-3 and TRBJ1-6): GAGVSQTPSNKVTEKGKYVELRCDPISGHTALYWYRQSLGQGPEFLIYFQGTGAADDSGLPNDRFFAVRPEGSVSTLKIQRTERGDSAVYLCASSSLSYNSPLHFGNGTRLTVT.

This clone has more than one count but fewer than ten. The V gene is TRBV14, the J gene TRBJ2-4; the D is unclear. The germline V and J ends were trimmed by 4 bases and 8 bases, with 9 bases remaining between them. Germline CDR1 SGHDN, CDR2 FVKESK. This CDR3 is built from 12 residues. The CDR3 loop reads CASSRYLDIQYF. CDR3 coding DNA: TGTGCCAGCAGCCGCTATCTGGACATTCAGTACTTC.

In its sample, this clone was seen once. V gene TRBV6-5 combines with J gene TRBJ1-2, with D possibly matching TRBD1 (6 bases). The CDR3 is made up of 14 amino acids. V gave up 2 bases and J gave up 4 bases, with 11 bases separating them. The germline V gene encodes CDR1 MNHEY and CDR2 SVGAGI. The DNA of the CDR3 is TGTGCCAGCAGTTACGATCCAGGGGTCTATGGCTACACCTTC. This encodes CASSYDPGVYGYTF.